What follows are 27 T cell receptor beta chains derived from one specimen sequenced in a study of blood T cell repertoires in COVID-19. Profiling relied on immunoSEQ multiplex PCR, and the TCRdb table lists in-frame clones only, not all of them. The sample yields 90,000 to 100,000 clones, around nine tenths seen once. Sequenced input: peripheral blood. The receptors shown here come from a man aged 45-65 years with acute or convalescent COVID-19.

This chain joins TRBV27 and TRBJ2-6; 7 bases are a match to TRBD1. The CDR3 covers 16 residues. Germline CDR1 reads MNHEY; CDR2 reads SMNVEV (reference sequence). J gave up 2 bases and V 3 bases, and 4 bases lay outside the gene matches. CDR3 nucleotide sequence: TGTGCCAGCAGTTTTCTGGGGACAGCTGGGGCCAACGTCCTGACTTTC. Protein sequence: CASSFLGTAGANVLTF.

CDR3 in amino acids: CASSQTTGANVLTF. The DNA for the CDR3 is TGCGCCAGCAGCCAAACTACTGGGGCCAACGTCCTGACTTTC. The chain couples TRBV4-3 to TRBJ2-6, with unresolved D. Germline V gene data show CDR1 as LGHNA and CDR2 as YSLEER. The V gene lost 2 bases and the J gene lost 2 bases, with 4 bases spanning the gap. CDR3 length equals 14 residues.

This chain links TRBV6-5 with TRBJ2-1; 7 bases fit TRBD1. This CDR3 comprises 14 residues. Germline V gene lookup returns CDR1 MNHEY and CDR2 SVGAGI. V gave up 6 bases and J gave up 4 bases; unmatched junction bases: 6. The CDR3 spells CASSKGTAYNEQFF. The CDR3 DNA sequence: TGTGCCAGCAGCAAGGGGACAGCTTACAATGAGCAGTTCTTC.

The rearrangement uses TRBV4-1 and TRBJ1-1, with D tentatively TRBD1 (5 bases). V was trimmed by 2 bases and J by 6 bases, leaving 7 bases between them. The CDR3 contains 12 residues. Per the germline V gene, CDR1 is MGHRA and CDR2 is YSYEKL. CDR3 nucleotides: TGCGCCAGCAGCCAACAGGGCCCTGAAGCTTTCTTT. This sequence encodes CASSQQGPEAFF.

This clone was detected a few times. The CDR3 loop reads CAWSPDSYGSPLHF. The CDR3 nucleotides are TGTGCCTGGAGTCCGGACAGTTATGGTTCACCCCTCCACTTT. The rearrangement joins TRBV30 to TRBJ1-6, with TRBD1 as a possible D gene (6 bases). CDR3 length: 14 amino acids. The V end lost 2 bases, the J end lost 9 bases, and 14 bases lay between the germline ends. Germline V gene data show CDR1 as GTSNPN and CDR2 as SVGIG (reference sequence).

The CDR3 region is CATSQAGDTQYF. CDR3 in DNA: TGTGCCACCAGCCAAGCGGGAGATACGCAGTATTTT. The rearrangement links TRBV24-1 to TRBJ2-3, with D possibly matching TRBD2 (6 bases). Germline CDR1 and CDR2: KGHDR and SFDVKD. Trimming shortened V by 7 bases and J by 5 bases, and 9 bases separated the two germline ends. This CDR3 has 12 residues.

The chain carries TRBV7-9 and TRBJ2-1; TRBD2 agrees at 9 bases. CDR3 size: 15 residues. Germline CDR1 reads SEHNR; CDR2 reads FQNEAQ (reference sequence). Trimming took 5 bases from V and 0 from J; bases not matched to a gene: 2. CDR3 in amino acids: CASSISGSSYNEQFF. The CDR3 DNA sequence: TGTGCCAGCAGCATTAGCGGGAGCTCCTACAATGAGCAGTTCTTC.

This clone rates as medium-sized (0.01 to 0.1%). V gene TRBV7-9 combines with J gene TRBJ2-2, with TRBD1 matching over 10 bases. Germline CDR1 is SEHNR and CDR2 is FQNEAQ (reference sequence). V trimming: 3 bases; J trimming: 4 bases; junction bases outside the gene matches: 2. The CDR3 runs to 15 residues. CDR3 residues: CASSLDRGSTGELFF. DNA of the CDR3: TGTGCCAGCAGCTTGGACAGGGGGAGCACCGGGGAGCTGTTTTTT.

The CDR3 sequence is CASSLAAAAHSEQYF. CDR3 nucleotides: TGTGCCAGCAGCTTGGCGGCGGCGGCCCACTCCGAGCAGTACTTC. This chain uses TRBV5-4 with TRBJ2-7; D remains ambiguous. This CDR3 is built from 15 residues. V was trimmed by 0 bases and J by 6 bases, leaving 16 bases between them. Germline CDR1 and CDR2: SGHNT and YYREEE (reference sequence).

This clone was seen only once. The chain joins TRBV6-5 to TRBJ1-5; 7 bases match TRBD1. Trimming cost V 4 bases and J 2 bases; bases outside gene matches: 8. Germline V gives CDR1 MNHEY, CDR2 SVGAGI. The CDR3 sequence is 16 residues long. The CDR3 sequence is CASSSLGTGGNQPQHF. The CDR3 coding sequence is TGTGCCAGCAGTTCGCTAGGAACAGGGGGCAATCAGCCCCAGCATTTT.

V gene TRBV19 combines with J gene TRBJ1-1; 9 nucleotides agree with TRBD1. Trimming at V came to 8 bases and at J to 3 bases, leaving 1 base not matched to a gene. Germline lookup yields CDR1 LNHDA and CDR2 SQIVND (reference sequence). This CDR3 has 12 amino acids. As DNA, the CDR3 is TGTGCCAGTCGGGACAGGGACACTGAAGCTTTCTTT. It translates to CASRDRDTEAFF.

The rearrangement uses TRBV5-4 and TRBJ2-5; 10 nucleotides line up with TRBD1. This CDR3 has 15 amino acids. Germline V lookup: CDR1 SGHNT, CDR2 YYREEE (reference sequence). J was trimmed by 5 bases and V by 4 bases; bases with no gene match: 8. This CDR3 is CASSSGQGESETQYF. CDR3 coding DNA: TGTGCCAGCAGCAGCGGACAGGGGGAATCGGAGACCCAGTACTTC.

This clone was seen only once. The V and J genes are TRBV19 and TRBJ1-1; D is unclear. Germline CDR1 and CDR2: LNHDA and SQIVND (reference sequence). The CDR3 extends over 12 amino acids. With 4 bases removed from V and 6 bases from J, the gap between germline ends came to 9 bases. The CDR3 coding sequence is TGTGCCAGTAGTACCCGCCACTCTGAAGCTTTCTTT. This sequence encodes CASSTRHSEAFF.

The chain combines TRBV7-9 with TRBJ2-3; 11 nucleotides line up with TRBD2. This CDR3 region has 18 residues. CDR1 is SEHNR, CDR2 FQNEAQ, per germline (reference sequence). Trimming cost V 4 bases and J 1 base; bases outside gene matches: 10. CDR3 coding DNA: TGTGCCAGCAGCTCCACTACTAGCGGGAGTTTCGGCACAGATACGCAGTATTTT. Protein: CASSSTTSGSFGTDTQYF.

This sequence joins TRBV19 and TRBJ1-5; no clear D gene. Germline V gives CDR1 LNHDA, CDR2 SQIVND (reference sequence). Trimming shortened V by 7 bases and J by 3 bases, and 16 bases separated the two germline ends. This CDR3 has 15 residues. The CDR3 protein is CASNGDAANNQPQHF. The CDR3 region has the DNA TGTGCCAGTAACGGAGACGCGGCCAACAATCAGCCCCAGCATTTT.

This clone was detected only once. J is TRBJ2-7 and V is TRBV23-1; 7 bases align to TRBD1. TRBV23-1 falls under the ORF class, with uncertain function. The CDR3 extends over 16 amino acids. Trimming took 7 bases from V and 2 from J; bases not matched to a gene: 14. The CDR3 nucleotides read TGCGCCAGCAACCCGCCTAGGGGGCAGGGGGCCTACGAGCAGTACTTC. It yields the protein CASNPPRGQGAYEQYF.

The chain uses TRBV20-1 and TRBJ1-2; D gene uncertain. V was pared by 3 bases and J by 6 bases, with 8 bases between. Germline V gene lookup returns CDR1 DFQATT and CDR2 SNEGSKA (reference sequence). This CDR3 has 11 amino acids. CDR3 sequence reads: CSASAGNGYTF. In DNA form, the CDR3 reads TGCAGTGCTAGTGCGGGGAATGGCTACACCTTC.

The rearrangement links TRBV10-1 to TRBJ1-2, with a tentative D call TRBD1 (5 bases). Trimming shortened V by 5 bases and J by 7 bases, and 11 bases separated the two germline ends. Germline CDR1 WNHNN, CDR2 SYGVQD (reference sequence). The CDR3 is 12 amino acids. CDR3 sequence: CASSTGRVGYTF. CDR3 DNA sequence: TGCGCCAGCAGTACAGGAAGGGTTGGCTACACCTTC.

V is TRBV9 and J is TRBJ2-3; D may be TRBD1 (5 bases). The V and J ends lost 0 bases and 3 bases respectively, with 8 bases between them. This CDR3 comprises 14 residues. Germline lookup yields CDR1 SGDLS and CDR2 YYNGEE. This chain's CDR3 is CASSVVTETDTQYF. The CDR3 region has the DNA TGTGCCAGCAGCGTAGTGACAGAAACAGATACGCAGTATTTT.

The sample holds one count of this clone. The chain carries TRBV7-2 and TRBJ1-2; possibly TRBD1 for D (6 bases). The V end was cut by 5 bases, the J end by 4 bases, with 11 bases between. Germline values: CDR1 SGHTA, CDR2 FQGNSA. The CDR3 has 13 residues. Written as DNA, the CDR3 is TGTGCCAGCAGCCCTCAGGGGAGCTATGGCTACACCTTC. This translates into CASSPQGSYGYTF.

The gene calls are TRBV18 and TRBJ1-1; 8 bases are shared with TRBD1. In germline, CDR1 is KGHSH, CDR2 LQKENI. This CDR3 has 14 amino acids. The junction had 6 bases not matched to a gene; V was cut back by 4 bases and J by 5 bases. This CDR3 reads CASSLQGEGTEAFF. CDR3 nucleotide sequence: TGTGCCAGCTCACTACAGGGGGAGGGTACTGAAGCTTTCTTT. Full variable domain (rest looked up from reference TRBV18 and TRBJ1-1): NAGVMQNPRHLVRRRGQEARLRCSPMKGHSHVYWYRQLPEEGLKFMVYLQKENIIDESGMPKERFSAEFPKEGPSILRIQQVVRGDSAAYFCASSLQGEGTEAFFGQGTRLTVV.

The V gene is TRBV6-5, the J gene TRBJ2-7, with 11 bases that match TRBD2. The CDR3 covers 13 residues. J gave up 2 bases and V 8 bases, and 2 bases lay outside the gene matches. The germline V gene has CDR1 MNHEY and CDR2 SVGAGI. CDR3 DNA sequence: TGTGCCAGCCTACTAGCGGGAGCCTACGAGCAGTACTTC. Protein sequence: CASLLAGAYEQYF.

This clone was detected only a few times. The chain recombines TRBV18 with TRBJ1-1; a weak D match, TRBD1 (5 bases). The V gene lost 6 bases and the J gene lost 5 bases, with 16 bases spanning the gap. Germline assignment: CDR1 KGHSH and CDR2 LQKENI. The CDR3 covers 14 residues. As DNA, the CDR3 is TGTGCCAGCTCCGGGGGACGGATTGGGACTGAAGCTTTCTTT. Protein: CASSGGRIGTEAFF. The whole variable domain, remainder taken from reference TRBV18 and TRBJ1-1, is NAGVMQNPRHLVRRRGQEARLRCSPMKGHSHVYWYRQLPEEGLKFMVYLQKENIIDESGMPKERFSAEFPKEGPSILRIQQVVRGDSAAYFCASSGGRIGTEAFFGQGTRLTVV.

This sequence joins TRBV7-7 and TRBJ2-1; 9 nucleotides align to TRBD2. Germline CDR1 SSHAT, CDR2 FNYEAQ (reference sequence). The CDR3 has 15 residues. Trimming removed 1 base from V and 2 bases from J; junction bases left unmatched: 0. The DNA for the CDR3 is TGTGCCAGCAGCTTAGGACTAGCGGCCTACAATGAGCAGTTCTTC. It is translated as CASSLGLAAYNEQFF.

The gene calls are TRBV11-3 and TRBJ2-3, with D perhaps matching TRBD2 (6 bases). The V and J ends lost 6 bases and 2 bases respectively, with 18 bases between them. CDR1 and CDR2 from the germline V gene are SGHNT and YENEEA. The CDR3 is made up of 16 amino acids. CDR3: CASSPRLEQITDTQYF. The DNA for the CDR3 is TGTGCCAGCAGTCCCCGACTAGAACAGATCACAGATACGCAGTATTTT.

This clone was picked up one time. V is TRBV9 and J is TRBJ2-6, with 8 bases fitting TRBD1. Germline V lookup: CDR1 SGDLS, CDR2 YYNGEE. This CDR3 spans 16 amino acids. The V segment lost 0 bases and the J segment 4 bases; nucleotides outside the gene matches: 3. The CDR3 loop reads CASSVDRGFGANVLTF. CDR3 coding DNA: TGTGCCAGCAGCGTAGACAGGGGGTTCGGGGCCAACGTCCTGACTTTC.

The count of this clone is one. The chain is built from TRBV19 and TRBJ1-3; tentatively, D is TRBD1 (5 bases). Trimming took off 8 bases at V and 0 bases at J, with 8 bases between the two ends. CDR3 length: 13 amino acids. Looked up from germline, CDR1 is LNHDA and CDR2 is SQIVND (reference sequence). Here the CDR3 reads CASSGSSGNTIYF. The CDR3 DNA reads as TGTGCCAGTTCAGGGTCCTCTGGAAACACCATATATTTT.